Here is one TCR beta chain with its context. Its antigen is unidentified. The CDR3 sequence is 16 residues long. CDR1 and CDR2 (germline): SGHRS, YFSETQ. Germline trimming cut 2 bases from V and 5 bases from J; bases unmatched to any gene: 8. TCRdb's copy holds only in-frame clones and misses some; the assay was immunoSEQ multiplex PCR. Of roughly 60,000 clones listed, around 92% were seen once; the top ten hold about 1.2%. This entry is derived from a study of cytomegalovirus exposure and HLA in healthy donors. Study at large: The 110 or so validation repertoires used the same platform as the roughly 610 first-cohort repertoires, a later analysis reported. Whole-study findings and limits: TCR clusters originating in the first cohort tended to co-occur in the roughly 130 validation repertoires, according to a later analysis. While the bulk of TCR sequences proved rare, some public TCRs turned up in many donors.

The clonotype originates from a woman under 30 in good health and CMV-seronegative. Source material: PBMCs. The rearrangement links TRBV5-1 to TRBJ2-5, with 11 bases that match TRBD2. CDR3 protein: CASSFLAGGVQETQYF. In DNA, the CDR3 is TGCGCCAGCAGCTTTTTAGCGGGGGGGGTTCAGGAGACCCAGTACTTC.